This TCR beta chain was recovered during a study of T cells in Graves' hyperthyroidism and ophthalmopathy. Each ophthalmopathy patient scored at least 3 on the Clinical Activity Score and at least 4 on NOSPECS grade, with duration under 3 months. Each diagnosis drew on symptoms, thyroxine, TRAb, thyroid ultrasound and orbital computed tomography findings. RNA transcripts were the template for amplifying TCR beta CDR3 regions. Researchers ran a first-round RT-PCR on the TCR CDR3 using the HTBI primer set. TCRdb reprocessed the multiplex PCR reads with MiXCR, giving one entry per CDR3 protein. The sample records hundreds of thousands of distinct CDR3 sequences, approximately 15% being singletons. CDR3 size: 19 residues. V was clipped by 1 base and J by 6 bases; unmatched bases: 15. Per germline, CDR1 PRHDT and CDR2 FYEKMQ (reference sequence). Many counts were recorded for this clonotype.

This clonotype was sampled from a man aged 18 to 30 with Graves' ophthalmopathy. V is TRBV13 and J is TRBJ2-7, with 13 bases fitting TRBD2. The sample taken for sequencing was blood. The CDR3 DNA reads TGTGCCAGCAGCTTAGAACGTTCGAGACTAGCGGGAGGTTCGAGCGAGCAGTACTTC. This gives the protein CASSLERSRLAGGSSEQYF.